This T cell receptor (beta chain) derives from a study of response to subunit inactivated influenza vaccine. This clonotype was seen only a few times. The V end was cut by 3 bases, the J end by 3 bases, with 6 bases between. Germline V gives CDR1 MNHNS, CDR2 SASEGT. This CDR3 comprises 13 residues. MiXCR, run by TCRdb on the RT-PCR reads, gives a single entry per CDR3 protein. Of some 570,000 distinct CDR3 sequences listed, 11% were seen once; the top ten hold around 10%. The sample was also linked to a second study, of T cells expressing NK-cell markers. That work adds: In generating TCR beta cDNA, 5'RACE template switching with UMIs was used. In a group of several donors, dominant NKG2C+ clonotypes represented about 1.0-7.5% of CD8+ T cells. Uncertainty persisted over the HCMV specificity of expanded NKG2C+ T cell clones.

The sequencing used PBMCs from blood, collected on the day of vaccination. J is TRBJ2-1 and V is TRBV6-1; D unclear. The receptor was derived from a middle-aged man who received an inactivated influenza vaccine. CDR3 sequence (DNA): TGTGCCAGCAGTGACAACAGCTACAATGAGCAGTTCTTC. It translates to CASSDNSYNEQFF.